A single sample gave rise to the 25 T cell receptor beta chains below, sequenced in a study of blood T cells in healthy people across ages. It was with a sample-barcoded 5' primer and a J-beta primer mix that a second PCR of about 6 to 12 cycles was run. TCRdb reprocessed the 5' RACE reads with MiXCR, giving one entry per CDR3 protein. The table lists hundreds of thousands of distinct CDR3 sequences, over 40% of them singletons. Material for sequencing was blood. The receptor set was obtained from a man aged 80 or over in good health.

This clonotype was recorded a few times. The rearrangement uses TRBV29-1 and TRBJ1-6; 7 positions match TRBD1. This CDR3 contains 16 residues. From germline, CDR1 is SQVTM and CDR2 ANQGSEA. Unmatched junction bases numbered 10, after V lost 2 bases and J lost 6 bases. CDR3 region: CSVEPGQASSNSPLHF. In nucleotides, the CDR3 is TGCAGCGTTGAACCCGGACAGGCAAGTTCTAATTCACCCCTCCACTTT. Complete variable domain (other parts from reference TRBV29-1 and TRBJ1-6): SAVISQKPSRDICQRGTSLTIQCQVDSQVTMMFWYRQQPGQSLTLIATANQGSEATYESGFVIDKFPISRPNLTFSTLTVSNMSPEDSSIYLCSVEPGQASSNSPLHFGNGTRLTVT.

The chain has TRBV7-6 and TRBJ2-7; D may match TRBD1 or TRBD2 (5 bases each). The V gene lost 0 bases and the J gene lost 0 bases, with 9 bases spanning the gap. CDR1 SGHVS and CDR2 FNYEAQ come from the germline V gene. This CDR3 is built from 15 residues. The CDR3 coding sequence is TGTGCCAGCAGCTTAGCGCGAGGGGTCTCCTACGAGCAGTACTTC. As protein: CASSLARGVSYEQYF.

J is TRBJ2-7 and V is TRBV6-2 or TRBV6-3, with TRBD1 matching over 8 bases. The CDR3 contains 15 residues. In germline, CDR1 is MNHEY, CDR2 SVGEGT. The junction had 12 bases not matched to a gene; V was cut back by 6 bases and J by 5 bases. CDR3 amino acids: CASSTYPGGLDEQYF. The CDR3 nucleotides read TGTGCCAGCAGCACTTACCCAGGGGGCCTGGACGAGCAGTACTTC.

This clonotype was seen a few times. The genes are TRBV6-2 or TRBV6-3 and TRBJ1-6; TRBD1 might be the D (6 bases). Germline V gene data show CDR1 as MNHEY and CDR2 as SVGEGT. Trimming took 6 bases from V and 10 from J, leaving 16 bases between them. The CDR3 totals 14 residues. CDR3 sequence (DNA): TGTGCCAGCAGGTCGGGCAGGGGATGGTCACCCCTCCACTTT. This codes for CASRSGRGWSPLHF.

The CDR3 spells CASSFRGRTGELFF. As DNA, the CDR3 is TGCGCCAGCAGCTTCCGGGGTCGGACCGGGGAGCTGTTTTTT. The V call is TRBV5-1, the J call TRBJ2-2, with a tentative D call TRBD2 (5 bases). Germline CDR1 SGHRS, CDR2 YFSETQ. The CDR3 runs 14 residues. V was pared by 2 bases and J by 5 bases, with 10 bases between.

This clonotype was picked up one time. The CDR3 DNA reads as TGCAGCGTTGAAGGGGACAAATACGAGCAGTACTTC. Its protein is CSVEGDKYEQYF. The chain combines TRBV29-1 with TRBJ2-5; D perhaps matches TRBD1 (6 bases). The DNA end is more similar to TRBJ2-7, so the J call may be wrong. Per the germline V gene, CDR1 is SQVTM and CDR2 is ANQGSEA. The CDR3 is 12 amino acids.

This rearrangement joins TRBV5-1 to TRBJ2-5; 14 nucleotides align to TRBD2. J was trimmed by 2 bases and V by 4 bases; bases with no gene match: 7. The CDR3 is 17 residues long. Germline CDR1 reads SGHRS; CDR2 reads YFSETQ. CDR3 protein: CASSPGLAGGEQETQYF. CDR3 nucleotide sequence: TGCGCCAGCAGCCCTGGACTAGCGGGGGGAGAGCAAGAGACCCAGTACTTC. Complete variable domain (other parts from reference TRBV5-1 and TRBJ2-5): KAGVTQTPRYLIKTRGQQVTLSCSPISGHRSVSWYQQTPGQGLQFLFEYFSETQRNKGNFPGRFSGRQFSNSRSEMNVSTLELGDSALYLCASSPGLAGGEQETQYFGPGTRLLVL.

This clonotype has more than one count but fewer than ten. The rearrangement joins TRBV20-1 to TRBJ2-3, with TRBD2 matching 8 bases. The V and J ends lost 6 bases and 4 bases, in that order; junction bases with no gene match: 15. CDR3 length equals 16 residues. Per the germline V gene, CDR1 is DFQATT and CDR2 is SNEGSKA (reference sequence). DNA for the CDR3: TGCAGTGCCCTACCGGGAGGGCATGGGTATGCAGATACGCAGTATTTT. Amino acid sequence: CSALPGGHGYADTQYF.

The chain employs TRBV24-1 and TRBJ2-1; D may be TRBD1 (6 bases). Germline-derived CDR1 and CDR2 are KGHDR and SFDVKD. V gave up 5 bases and J gave up 2 bases, with 12 bases separating them. This CDR3 has 15 residues. CDR3 region: CATSGARTAYNEQFF. As DNA, the CDR3 is TGTGCCACCAGTGGTGCGAGGACAGCCTACAATGAGCAGTTCTTC.

This clonotype showed up just a few times. The chain is built from TRBV9 and TRBJ2-3; the D gene is possibly TRBD1 (6 bases). This CDR3 is 15 amino acids long. With 4 bases removed from V and 1 base from J, the gap between germline ends came to 13 bases. Germline assignment: CDR1 SGDLS and CDR2 YYNGEE. The CDR3 bases are TGTGCCAGCAGCCCCCGGACAGTGCGCACAGATACGCAGTATTTT. Its protein is CASSPRTVRTDTQYF.

This clonotype showed up many times. The genes are TRBV7-2 and TRBJ2-7; D perhaps matches TRBD2 (6 bases). There are 14 residues in the CDR3. Trimming pared 1 base from V and 3 bases from J, leaving 10 bases between. The germline CDR1 and CDR2 sequences are SGHTA and FQGNSA. The DNA for the CDR3 is TGTGCCAGCAGCTTAGACACGGGACTCTACGAGCAGTACTTC. Translated: CASSLDTGLYEQYF.

The rearrangement links TRBV20-1 to TRBJ2-7, with no clear D. CDR1 and CDR2 (germline): DFQATT, SNEGSKA (reference sequence). The CDR3 totals 16 residues. V was shortened by 0 bases and J by 2 bases, with 17 bases between the two germline ends. The CDR3 reads CSARDYRISGTYEQYF. The DNA of the CDR3 is TGCAGTGCTAGAGATTATCGAATTTCAGGTACCTACGAGCAGTACTTC.

This clonotype was observed a few times. The chain carries TRBV29-1 and TRBJ1-1; D gene ambiguous. The ends were cut back, 1 base at V and 13 bases at J, with 16 bases in the middle. This CDR3 is built from 12 residues. From germline, CDR1 is SQVTM and CDR2 ANQGSEA. CDR3 loop: CSVEVGSGVGFF. In nucleotides, the CDR3 is TGCAGCGTTGAAGTGGGGTCCGGGGTGGGTTTCTTT.

In its sample, this clonotype was seen many times. The chain uses TRBV29-1 and TRBJ2-1; perhaps TRBD2 as D (6 bases). Trimming pared 3 bases from V and 5 bases from J, leaving 14 bases between. CDR1 is SQVTM and CDR2 is ANQGSEA in the germline V gene. The CDR3 covers 14 residues. CDR3 sequence reads: CSVDRWEDDNEQFF. CDR3 sequence (DNA): TGCAGCGTTGACAGGTGGGAGGACGACAATGAGCAGTTCTTC.

This sequence joins TRBV7-2 and TRBJ2-5; the match to TRBD2 covers 7 bases. The length of the CDR3 is 14 residues. Germline V gene sequence: CDR1 SGHTA, CDR2 FQGNSA. V lost 5 bases and J lost 1; bases outside the gene matches: 4. The CDR3 nucleotides are TGTGCCAGCAGCGTGGCTAGCGGCCAAGAGACCCAGTACTTC. This encodes CASSVASGQETQYF.

V gene TRBV20-1 combines with J gene TRBJ1-2, with TRBD1 matching over 7 bases. The germline CDR1 and CDR2 sequences are DFQATT and SNEGSKA (reference sequence). J lost 3 bases, V lost 2 bases, and 3 bases had no gene match. The CDR3 sequence is 13 residues long. The CDR3 sequence is CSARPTGYYGYTF. In DNA form, the CDR3 reads TGCAGTGCTAGACCGACAGGGTACTATGGCTACACCTTC.

This clonotype was seen more than once but under ten times. The gene calls are TRBV5-5 and TRBJ1-1, with a possible D match to TRBD1 (6 bases). V shed 5 bases and J shed 3 bases, with 11 bases lying between them. This CDR3 is built from 13 residues. Germline CDR1 reads SGHKS; CDR2 reads YYEKEE (reference sequence). CDR3 bases: TGTGCCAGCAGATGGGGGCAGGACACTGAAGCTTTCTTT. Translation: CASRWGQDTEAFF.

As concerns this clonotype: A read error may explain this, as a much larger clone is one base away. This chain uses TRBV3-1 with TRBJ1-6; perhaps TRBD1 as D (5 bases). Per germline, CDR1 LGHDT and CDR2 YNNKEL (reference sequence). Deletions cut 5 bases from V and 8 bases from J, with 19 bases between. The CDR3 totals 16 residues. CDR3 DNA: TGTGCCAGCAGCAACCCCCGCGGGGCGGTGGATTCACCCCTCCACTTT. Translated, it gives CASSNPRGAVDSPLHF.

This clonotype was counted many times. The chain combines TRBV12-3 or TRBV12-4 with TRBJ2-1, with D unresolved. This CDR3 spans 12 amino acids. V was pared by 8 bases and J by 9 bases, with 14 bases between. The CDR3 sequence is CASFWRIAEQFF. The CDR3 DNA reads as TGTGCCAGCTTTTGGCGGATTGCTGAGCAGTTCTTC.

Many counts were recorded for this clonotype. CDR3 loop: CAIKSAGGETQYF. CDR3 DNA: TGTGCCATCAAATCGGCGGGAGGGGAGACCCAGTACTTC. J is TRBJ2-5 and V is TRBV10-3, with 9 bases that match TRBD2. CDR3 length: 13 amino acids. Germline-derived CDR1 and CDR2 are ENHRY and SYGVKD. V shed 7 bases and J 5 bases; nucleotides not matched to a gene: 5.

The V gene is TRBV20-1, the J gene TRBJ1-5; D perhaps matches TRBD1 (6 bases). The CDR3 spans 14 residues. Trimming cost V 5 bases and J 5 bases, with 16 bases left between them. Germline CDR1 reads DFQATT; CDR2 reads SNEGSKA (reference sequence). CDR3: CSALGGRRDQPQHF. The CDR3 nucleotides are TGCAGTGCTCTAGGGGGTAGAAGGGATCAGCCCCAGCATTTT.

V usage is TRBV20-1 and J usage is TRBJ2-3; D assignment may be TRBD1 or TRBD2 (5 bases each). V was trimmed by 8 bases and J by 5 bases, leaving 11 bases between them. The CDR3 sequence is 11 residues long. Germline CDR1 reads DFQATT; CDR2 reads SNEGSKA (reference sequence). The CDR3 here is CSHIGGDTQYF. The CDR3 DNA reads as TGCAGTCATATTGGGGGAGATACGCAGTATTTT.

This clonotype has only one observation. The chain uses TRBV4-1 and TRBJ1-1; tentative D call: TRBD1 (5 bases). This CDR3 is built from 18 residues. V dropped 0 bases and J dropped 4 bases, with 21 bases sitting between them. Germline values: CDR1 MGHRA, CDR2 YSYEKL. The DNA for the CDR3 is TGCGCCAGCAGCCAAGAGGGCAGGGATTTGGGTTTAGGCACTGAAGCTTTCTTT. Residues: CASSQEGRDLGLGTEAFF.

This chain uses TRBV15 with TRBJ2-7, with D perhaps matching TRBD2 (7 bases). Trimming took off 6 bases at V and 1 base at J, with 10 bases between the two ends. Germline CDR1 reads LNHNV; CDR2 reads YYDKDF (reference sequence). The CDR3 sequence is 13 residues long. This CDR3 reads CATRGRGSYEQYF. The CDR3 DNA sequence: TGTGCCACCAGGGGGAGGGGGTCCTACGAGCAGTACTTC.

This clonotype was seen only a few times. This may come from a read error, since a much larger clone is one base off. V gene TRBV7-9 combines with J gene TRBJ2-1; the D gene is possibly TRBD1 (6 bases). Between the trimmed V and J ends, which lost 5 bases and 4 bases, there was a span of 9 bases. This CDR3 comprises 13 residues. Per the germline V gene, CDR1 is SEHNR and CDR2 is FQNEAQ (reference sequence). In nucleotides, the CDR3 is TGTGCCAGCAGCCGGGACATTTACAATGAGCAGTTCTTC. This gives the protein CASSRDIYNEQFF.